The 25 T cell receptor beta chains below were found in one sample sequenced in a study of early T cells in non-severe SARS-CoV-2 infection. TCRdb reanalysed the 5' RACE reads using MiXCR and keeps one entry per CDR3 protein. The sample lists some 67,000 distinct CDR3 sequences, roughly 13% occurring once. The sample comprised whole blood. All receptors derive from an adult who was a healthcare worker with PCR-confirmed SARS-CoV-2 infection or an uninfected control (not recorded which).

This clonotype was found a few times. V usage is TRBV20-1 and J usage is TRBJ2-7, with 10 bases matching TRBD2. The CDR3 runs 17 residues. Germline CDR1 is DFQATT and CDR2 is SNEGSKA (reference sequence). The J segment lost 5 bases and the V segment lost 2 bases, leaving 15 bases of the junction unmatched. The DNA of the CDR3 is TGCAGTGCTAGATCGATTGGAGCTAGCGGGAGTATACACGAGCAGTACTTC. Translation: CSARSIGASGSIHEQYF.

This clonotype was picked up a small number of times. CDR3 amino acids: CSVRRDYQLDEQFF. DNA of the CDR3: TGCAGCGTCAGGAGGGACTACCAATTGGATGAGCAGTTCTTC. The rearrangement uses TRBV29-1 and TRBJ2-1; 7 positions match TRBD2. V dropped 6 bases and J dropped 8; count of bases not matched to a gene: 13. The CDR3 length is 14 residues. The germline V gene encodes CDR1 SQVTM and CDR2 ANQGSEA.

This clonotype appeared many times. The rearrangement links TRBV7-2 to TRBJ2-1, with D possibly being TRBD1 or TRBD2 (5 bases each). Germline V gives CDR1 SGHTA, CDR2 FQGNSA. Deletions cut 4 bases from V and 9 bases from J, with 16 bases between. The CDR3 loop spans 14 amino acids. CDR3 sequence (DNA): TGTGCCAGCAGCTCAATCGGGACGGCGGCTGAGCAGTTCTTC. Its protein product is CASSSIGTAAEQFF.

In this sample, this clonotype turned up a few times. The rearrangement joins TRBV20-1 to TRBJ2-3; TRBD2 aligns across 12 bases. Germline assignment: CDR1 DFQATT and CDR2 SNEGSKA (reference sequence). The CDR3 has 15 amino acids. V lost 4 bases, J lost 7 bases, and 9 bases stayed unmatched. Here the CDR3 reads CSATWTSGTVNTQYF. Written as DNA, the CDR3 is TGCAGTGCTACCTGGACTAGCGGGACAGTAAATACGCAGTATTTT.

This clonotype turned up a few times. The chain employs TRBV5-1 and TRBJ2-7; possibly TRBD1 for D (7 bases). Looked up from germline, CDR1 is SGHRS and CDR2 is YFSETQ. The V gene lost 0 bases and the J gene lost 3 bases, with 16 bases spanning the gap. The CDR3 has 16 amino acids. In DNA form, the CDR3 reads TGCGCCAGCAGCTTGGGACTCGGGACAGCGGGCTACGAGCAGTACTTC. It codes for CASSLGLGTAGYEQYF.

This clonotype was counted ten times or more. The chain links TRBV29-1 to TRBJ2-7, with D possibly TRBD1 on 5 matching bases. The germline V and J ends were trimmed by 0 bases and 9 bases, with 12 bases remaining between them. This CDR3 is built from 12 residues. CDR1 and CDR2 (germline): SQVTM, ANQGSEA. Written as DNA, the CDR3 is TGCAGCGTTGAAGAAGGGGTCTTCGGGCAGTACTTC. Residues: CSVEEGVFGQYF.

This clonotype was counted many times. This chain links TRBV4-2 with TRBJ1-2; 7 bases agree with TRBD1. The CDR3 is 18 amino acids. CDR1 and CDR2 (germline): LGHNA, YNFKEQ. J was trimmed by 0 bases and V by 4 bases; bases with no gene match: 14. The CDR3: CASSRHTPTGEANYGYTF. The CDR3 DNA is TGTGCCAGCAGCCGCCACACCCCAACAGGGGAGGCTAACTATGGCTACACCTTC.

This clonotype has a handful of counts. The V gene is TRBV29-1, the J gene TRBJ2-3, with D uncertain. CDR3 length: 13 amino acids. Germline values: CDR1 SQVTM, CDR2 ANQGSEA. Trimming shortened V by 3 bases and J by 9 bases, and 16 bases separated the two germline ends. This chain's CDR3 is CSVDRDSSKTQYF. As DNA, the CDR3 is TGCAGCGTTGACCGCGACTCGAGTAAGACGCAGTATTTT.

CDR3 nucleotides: TGCAGTGCTAGAGAGGGGCAGGGCTATGGCTACACCTTC. Residues: CSAREGQGYGYTF. V usage is TRBV20-1 and J usage is TRBJ1-2; D possibly corresponds to TRBD1 (5 bases). V lost 0 bases, J lost 4 bases, and 9 bases lay in between. Germline lookup yields CDR1 DFQATT and CDR2 SNEGSKA (reference sequence). The CDR3 is 13 residues long.

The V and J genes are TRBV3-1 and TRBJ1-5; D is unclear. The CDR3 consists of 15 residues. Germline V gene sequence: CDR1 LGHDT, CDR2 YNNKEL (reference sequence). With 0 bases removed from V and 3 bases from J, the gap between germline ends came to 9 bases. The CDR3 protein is CASSQDTQPNQPQHF. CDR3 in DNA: TGTGCCAGCAGCCAAGATACGCAGCCCAATCAGCCCCAGCATTTT.

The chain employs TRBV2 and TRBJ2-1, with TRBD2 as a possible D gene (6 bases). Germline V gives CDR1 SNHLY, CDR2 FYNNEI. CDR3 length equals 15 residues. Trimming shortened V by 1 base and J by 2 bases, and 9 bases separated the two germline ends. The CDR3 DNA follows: TGTGCCAGCAGTGAAGAGAGCGGGCCCTACAATGAGCAGTTCTTC. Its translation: CASSEESGPYNEQFF.

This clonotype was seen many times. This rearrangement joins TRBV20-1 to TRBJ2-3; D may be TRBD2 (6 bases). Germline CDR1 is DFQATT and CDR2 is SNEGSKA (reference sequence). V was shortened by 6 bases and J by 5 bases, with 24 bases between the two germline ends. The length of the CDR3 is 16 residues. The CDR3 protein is CSAVSRGRGSLDTQYF. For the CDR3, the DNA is TGCAGTGCAGTCTCTAGGGGTCGGGGGTCATTAGATACGCAGTATTTT.

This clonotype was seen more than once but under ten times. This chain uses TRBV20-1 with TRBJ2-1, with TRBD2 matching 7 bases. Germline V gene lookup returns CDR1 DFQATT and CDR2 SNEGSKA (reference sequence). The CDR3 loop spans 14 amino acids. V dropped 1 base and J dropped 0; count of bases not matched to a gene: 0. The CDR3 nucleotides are TGCAGTGCTAGAGCGGGAGGCTCCTACAATGAGCAGTTCTTC. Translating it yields CSARAGGSYNEQFF.

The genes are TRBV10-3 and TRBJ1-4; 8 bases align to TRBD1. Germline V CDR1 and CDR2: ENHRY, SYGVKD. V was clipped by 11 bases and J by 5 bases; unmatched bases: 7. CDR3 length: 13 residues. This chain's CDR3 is CASVRDRNEKLFF. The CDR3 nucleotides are TGTGCCTCAGTCCGGGACAGGAATGAAAAACTGTTTTTT.

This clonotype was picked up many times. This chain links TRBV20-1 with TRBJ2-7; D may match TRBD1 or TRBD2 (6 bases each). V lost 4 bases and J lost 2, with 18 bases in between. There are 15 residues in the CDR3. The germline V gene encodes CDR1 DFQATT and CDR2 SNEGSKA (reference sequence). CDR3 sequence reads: CSAIGAPGGPYEQYF. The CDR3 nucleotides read TGCAGTGCTATAGGTGCGCCTGGGGGGCCCTACGAGCAGTACTTC.

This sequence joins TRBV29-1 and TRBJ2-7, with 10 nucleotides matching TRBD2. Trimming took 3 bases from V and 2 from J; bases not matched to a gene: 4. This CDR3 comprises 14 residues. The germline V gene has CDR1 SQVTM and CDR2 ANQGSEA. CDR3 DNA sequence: TGCAGCGTTGATACAGCGGGAGGGCCCTACGAGCAGTACTTC. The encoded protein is CSVDTAGGPYEQYF.

The CDR3 here is CASAPGLSYGYTF. In DNA form, the CDR3 reads TGTGCCAGTGCCCCGGGGCTGAGCTATGGCTACACCTTC. The chain couples TRBV19 to TRBJ1-2; a weak D match, TRBD1 (5 bases). The CDR3 contains 13 residues. CDR1 and CDR2 (germline): LNHDA, SQIVND (reference sequence). The V gene lost 8 bases and the J gene lost 4 bases, with 14 bases spanning the gap.

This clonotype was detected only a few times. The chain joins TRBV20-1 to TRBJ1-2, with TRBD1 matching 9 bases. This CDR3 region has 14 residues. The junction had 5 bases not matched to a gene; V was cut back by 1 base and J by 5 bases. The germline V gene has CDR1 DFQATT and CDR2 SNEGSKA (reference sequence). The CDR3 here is CSARVPDRGYGYTF. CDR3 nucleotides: TGCAGTGCTAGAGTTCCGGACAGGGGTTATGGCTACACCTTC.

CDR3 amino acids: CASSYDSTDTQYF. In DNA, the CDR3 is TGTGCCAGCAGTTATGATAGCACAGATACGCAGTATTTT. The rearrangement joins TRBV12-3 or TRBV12-4 to TRBJ2-3; no firm D call. The CDR3 length is 13 residues. Trimming took off 4 bases at V and 0 bases at J, with 5 bases between the two ends.

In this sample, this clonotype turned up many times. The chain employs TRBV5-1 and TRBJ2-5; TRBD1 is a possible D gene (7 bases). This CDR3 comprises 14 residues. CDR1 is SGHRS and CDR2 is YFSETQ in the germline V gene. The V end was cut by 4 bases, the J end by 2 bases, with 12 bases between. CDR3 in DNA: TGCGCCAGCAGCGGGGGGACAGCACAAGAGACCCAGTACTTC. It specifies CASSGGTAQETQYF.

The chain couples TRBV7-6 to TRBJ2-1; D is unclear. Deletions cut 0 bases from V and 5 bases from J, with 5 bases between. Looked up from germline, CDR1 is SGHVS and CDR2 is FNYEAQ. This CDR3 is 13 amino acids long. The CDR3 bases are TGTGCCAGCAGCTTAGCGCGAAACAATGAGCAGTTCTTC. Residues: CASSLARNNEQFF. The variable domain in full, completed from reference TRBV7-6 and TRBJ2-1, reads GAGVSQSPRYKVTKRGQDVALRCDPISGHVSLYWYRQALGQGPEFLTYFNYEAQQDKSGLPNDRFSAERPEGSISTLTIQRTEQRDSAMYRCASSLARNNEQFFGPGTRLTVL.

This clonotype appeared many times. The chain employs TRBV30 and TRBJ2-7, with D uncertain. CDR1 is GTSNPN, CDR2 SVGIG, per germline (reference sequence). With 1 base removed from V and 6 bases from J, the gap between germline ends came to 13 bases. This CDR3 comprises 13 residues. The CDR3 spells CAWSGWAPSEQYF. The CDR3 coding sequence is TGTGCCTGGAGTGGTTGGGCCCCCTCCGAGCAGTACTTC.

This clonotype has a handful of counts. The CDR3 here is CASSPTGGNEQYF. The CDR3 DNA reads as TGTGCCAGCTCACCAACAGGGGGCAACGAGCAGTACTTC. The chain has TRBV18 and TRBJ2-7; 9 bases match TRBD1. This CDR3 has 13 amino acids. Germline assignment: CDR1 KGHSH and CDR2 LQKENI. The ends lost 2 bases at V and 5 bases at J; junction bases unmatched: 1.

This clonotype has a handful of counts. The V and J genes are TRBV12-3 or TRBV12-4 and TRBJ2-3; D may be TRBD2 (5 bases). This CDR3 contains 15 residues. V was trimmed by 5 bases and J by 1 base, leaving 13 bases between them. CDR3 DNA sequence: TGTGCCAGCAGTCCCCGAGTCGGGGGCACAGATACGCAGTATTTT. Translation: CASSPRVGGTDTQYF.

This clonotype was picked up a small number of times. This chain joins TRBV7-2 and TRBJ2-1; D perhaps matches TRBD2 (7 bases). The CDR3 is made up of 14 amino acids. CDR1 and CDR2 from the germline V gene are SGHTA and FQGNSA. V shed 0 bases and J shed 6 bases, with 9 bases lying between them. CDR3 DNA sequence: TGTGCCAGCAGCTTAGCGGGAGGGGGCAATGAGCAGTTCTTC. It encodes CASSLAGGGNEQFF.